This TCR beta chain is from a study of blood T cell repertoires in COVID-19. Study overall: Samples taken during acute and convalescent COVID-19 were collected in the United States, Italy and Spain. PBMCs, B-cell-depleted T cells, or T cells provided the cDNA or gDNA that made up the material.

As handled by the study authors: Estimates of nucleated cell counts were drawn from the amplification of reference gene primers. Produced via immunoSEQ multiplex PCR; TCRdb's table is partial and in-frame only. The V and J calls and the clone size are those of that table, but D and trimming were determined from the DNA. The sample holds 110,000 to 150,000 clones, roughly four fifths seen once. The CDR3 is 15 amino acids. V lost 0 bases to trimming and J lost 4 bases, with 12 bases between them. Germline CDR1 and CDR2: SGHDN and FVKESK. The chain links TRBV14 to TRBJ1-2; perhaps TRBD1 as D (5 bases). The TCR sequence derives from a man of 80 years or more with acute or convalescent COVID-19. The specimen was peripheral blood. The CDR3 nucleotides read TGTGCCAGCAGCCAAGATAGGGGTCGGAGCTATGGCTACACCTTC. Its translation is CASSQDRGRSYGYTF.